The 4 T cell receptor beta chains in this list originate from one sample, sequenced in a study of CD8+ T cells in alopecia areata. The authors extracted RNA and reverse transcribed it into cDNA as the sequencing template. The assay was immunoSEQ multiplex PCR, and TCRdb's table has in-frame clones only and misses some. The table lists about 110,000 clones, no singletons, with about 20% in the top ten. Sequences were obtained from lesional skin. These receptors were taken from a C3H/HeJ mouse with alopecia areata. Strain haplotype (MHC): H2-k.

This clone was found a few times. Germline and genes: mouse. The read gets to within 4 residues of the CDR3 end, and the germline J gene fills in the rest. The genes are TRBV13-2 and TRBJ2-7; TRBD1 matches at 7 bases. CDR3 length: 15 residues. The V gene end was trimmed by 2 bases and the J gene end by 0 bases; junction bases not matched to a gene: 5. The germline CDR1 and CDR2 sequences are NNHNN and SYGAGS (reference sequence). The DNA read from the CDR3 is TGTGCCAGCGGTGAAGGGGGACAGAGCTCCTAT. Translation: CASGEGGQSSY. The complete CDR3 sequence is CASGEGGQSSYEQYF.

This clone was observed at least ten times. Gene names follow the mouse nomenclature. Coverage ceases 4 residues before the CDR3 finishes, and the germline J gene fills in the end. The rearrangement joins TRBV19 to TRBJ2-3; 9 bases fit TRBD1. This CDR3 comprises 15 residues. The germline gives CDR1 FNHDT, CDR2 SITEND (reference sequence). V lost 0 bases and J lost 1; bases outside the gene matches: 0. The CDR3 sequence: CASSIGDRGAETLYF. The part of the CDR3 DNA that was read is TGTGCCAGCAGTATAGGGGACAGGGGTGCAGAA.

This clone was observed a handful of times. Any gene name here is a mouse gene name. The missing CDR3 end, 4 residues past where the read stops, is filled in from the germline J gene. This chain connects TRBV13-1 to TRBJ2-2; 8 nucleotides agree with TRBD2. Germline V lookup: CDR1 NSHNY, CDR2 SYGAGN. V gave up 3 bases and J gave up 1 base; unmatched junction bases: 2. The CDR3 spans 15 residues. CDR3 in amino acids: CASSGGGENTGQLYF. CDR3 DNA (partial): TGTGCCAGCAGTGGTGGGGGGGAAAACACCGGG.

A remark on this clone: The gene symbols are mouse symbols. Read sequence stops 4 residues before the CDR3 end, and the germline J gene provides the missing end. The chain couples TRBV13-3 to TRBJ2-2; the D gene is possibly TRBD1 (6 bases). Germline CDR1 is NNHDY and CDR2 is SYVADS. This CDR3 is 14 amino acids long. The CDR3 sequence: CASSDRGKGGQLYF. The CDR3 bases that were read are TGTGCCAGCAGTGACAGGGGAAAAGGCGGG.